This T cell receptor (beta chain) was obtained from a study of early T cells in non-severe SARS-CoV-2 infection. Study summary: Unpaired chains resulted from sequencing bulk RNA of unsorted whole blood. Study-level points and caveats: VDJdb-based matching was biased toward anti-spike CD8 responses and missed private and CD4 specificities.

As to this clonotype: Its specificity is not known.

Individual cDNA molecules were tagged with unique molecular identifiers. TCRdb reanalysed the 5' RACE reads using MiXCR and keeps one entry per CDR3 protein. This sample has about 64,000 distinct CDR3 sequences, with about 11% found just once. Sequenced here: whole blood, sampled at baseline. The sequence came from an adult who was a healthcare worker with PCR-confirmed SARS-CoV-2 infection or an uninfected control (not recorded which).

CDR3 residues: CASIGDGNTEAFF. CDR3 sequence (DNA): TGTGCCAGCATCGGGGACGGGAACACTGAAGCTTTCTTT. V usage is TRBV12-3 or TRBV12-4 and J usage is TRBJ1-1; D might be TRBD1 (5 bases). The CDR3 spans 13 residues. The ends were cut back, 7 bases at V and 1 base at J, with 10 bases in the middle.